The T cell receptor beta chain under discussion was sequenced for a study of blood T cell repertoires in COVID-19. CDR3 length equals 14 residues. The V end was cut by 1 base, the J end by 4 bases, with 10 bases between. Per the germline V gene, CDR1 is MDHEN and CDR2 is SYDVKM. The participants were between about 18 and 95 years old and came from fewer than 25 US areas. TCRdb's copy holds only in-frame clones and misses some; the assay was immunoSEQ multiplex PCR. The repertoire has more than 110,000 clones, over 60% of them found once; the top ten carry around 3.2%. This clone was seen a few times. Sequenced: PBMCs or T cells enriched from blood (not recorded which). The receptor was derived from a woman in her 50s who had recovered from COVID-19. The genes are TRBV28 and TRBJ1-2, with D unclear. The CDR3: CASSLSSGVYGYTF. The CDR3 DNA reads as TGTGCCAGCAGTTTATCCTCCGGGGTCTATGGCTACACCTTC.